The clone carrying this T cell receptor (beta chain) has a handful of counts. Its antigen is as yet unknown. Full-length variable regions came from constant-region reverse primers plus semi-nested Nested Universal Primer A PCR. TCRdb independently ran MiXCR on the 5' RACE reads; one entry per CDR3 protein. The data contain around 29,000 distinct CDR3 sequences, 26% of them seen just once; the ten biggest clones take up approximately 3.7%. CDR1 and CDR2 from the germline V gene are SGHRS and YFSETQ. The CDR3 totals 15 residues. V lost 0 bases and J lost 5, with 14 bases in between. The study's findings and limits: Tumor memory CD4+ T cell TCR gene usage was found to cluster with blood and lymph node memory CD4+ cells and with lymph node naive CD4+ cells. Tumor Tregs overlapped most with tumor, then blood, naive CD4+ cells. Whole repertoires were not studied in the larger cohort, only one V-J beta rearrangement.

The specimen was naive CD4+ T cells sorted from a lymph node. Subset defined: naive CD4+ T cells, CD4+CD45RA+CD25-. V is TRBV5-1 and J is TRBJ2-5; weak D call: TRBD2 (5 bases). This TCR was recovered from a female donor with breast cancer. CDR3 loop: CASSLAGEPGETQYF. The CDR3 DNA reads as TGCGCCAGCAGCTTGGCTGGGGAGCCGGGGGAGACCCAGTACTTC.